These 3 T cell receptor beta chains were all obtained from the same sample, sequenced in a study of T cell responses to AZD1222 COVID-19 vaccine. Profiled with immunoSEQ multiplex PCR; TCRdb holds only in-frame clones, not every one. The sample carries about 120,000 clones, roughly nine tenths recorded once. The material was peripheral blood, obtained on day 0 of AZD1222 vaccination. These receptors were collected from an adult in good health.

This sequence joins TRBV6-2 or TRBV6-3 and TRBJ1-5; 11 bases align to TRBD1. The CDR3 length is 15 residues. J lost 2 bases, V lost 6 bases, and 3 bases had no gene match. In germline, CDR1 is MNHEY, CDR2 SVGEGT. CDR3 residues: CASSGTGGGNQPQHF. In nucleotides, the CDR3 is TGTGCCAGCAGCGGGACAGGGGGAGGCAATCAGCCCCAGCATTTT.

V gene TRBV29-1 combines with J gene TRBJ2-3, with D possibly being TRBD2 (5 bases). CDR3 length equals 17 residues. In germline, CDR1 is SQVTM, CDR2 ANQGSEA. Trimming pared 0 bases from V and 2 bases from J, leaving 18 bases between. The CDR3 DNA is TGCAGCGTTGAAGAGGGCGAGGGTCCTGGTCTCACAGATACGCAGTATTTT. This codes for CSVEEGEGPGLTDTQYF.

V usage is TRBV5-1 and J usage is TRBJ1-2; D uncertain. CDR3 size: 15 residues. Per germline, CDR1 SGHRS and CDR2 YFSETQ. The ends were cut back, 4 bases at V and 5 bases at J, with 18 bases in the middle. CDR3 amino acids: CASSTGSVSFYGYTF. DNA of the CDR3: TGCGCCAGCAGCACCGGGTCTGTTAGCTTTTATGGCTACACCTTC. The variable domain in full, completed from reference TRBV5-1 and TRBJ1-2, reads KAGVTQTPRYLIKTRGQQVTLSCSPISGHRSVSWYQQTPGQGLQFLFEYFSETQRNKGNFPGRFSGRQFSNSRSEMNVSTLELGDSALYLCASSTGSVSFYGYTFGSGTRLTVV.